The 4 T cell receptor beta chains below were found in one sample sequenced in a study of T cells in Graves' hyperthyroidism and ophthalmopathy (dated by TCRdb to between 2018 and 2021). Libraries were made using multiplex PCR. Sequenced using an Illumina HiSeq 2000. The TCR beta CDR3 regions were amplified from the RNA transcripts. The TCR CDR3 was subjected to a first round of RT-PCR using the HTBI primer set and the Qiagen OneStep RT-PCR kit. TCRdb redid the processing of the public reads, applying fastp at Q25 and MiXCR, and retained in-frame beta chains. Every distinct CDR3 protein forms one entry, paired with its most common genes and DNA. The sample table lists 300,000 to 500,000 distinct CDR3 sequences, about 15% of them with a count of one. The ten most abundant clones make up around a third of the sample. The specimen was blood. These receptors all stem from a woman between 25 and 40 years old with Graves' hyperthyroidism.

This clonotype appeared many times. The chain couples TRBV29-1 to TRBJ1-1; weak D call: TRBD1 (6 bases). From germline, CDR1 is SQVTM and CDR2 ANQGSEA. The ends were cut back, 7 bases at V and 0 bases at J, with 12 bases in the middle. The CDR3 is 13 residues long. This CDR3 is CSARGTMNTEAFF. For the CDR3, the DNA is TGCAGCGCTAGGGGGACCATGAACACTGAAGCTTTCTTT.

For this clonotype: A much larger clone lies a single base off, so this may be a read error. This chain links TRBV18 with TRBJ2-7; D could derive from TRBD1 or TRBD2 (7 bases each). Germline CDR1 is KGHSH and CDR2 is LQKENI. There are 14 residues in the CDR3. CDR3 nucleotide sequence: TGTGTCAGCTCACCAGGGGGAGGGTTGGACGAGCAGTACTTC. This translates into CVSSPGGGLDEQYF.

This chain links TRBV19 with TRBJ2-1, with D uncertain. The CDR3 totals 12 residues. The germline gives CDR1 LNHDA, CDR2 SQIVND (reference sequence). V lost 3 bases and J lost 15, with 15 bases in between. The CDR3 coding sequence is TGTGCCAGTAGTATTGATCGGAGAGTTCTGTTCTTC. It encodes CASSIDRRVLFF.

Of note for this clonotype: A read error is possible here, since a much larger clone lies one base away. V usage is TRBV27 and J usage is TRBJ2-1; 11 bases fit TRBD2. Germline V lookup: CDR1 MNHEY, CDR2 SMNVEV (reference sequence). The CDR3 extends over 15 amino acids. The trim removed 5 bases at V and 10 bases at J, leaving 10 bases unmatched. CDR3 in DNA: TGTGCCAGCAGTGATTTTGGACTAGCGGGTCACGAGCAGTTCTTC. It codes for CASSDFGLAGHEQFF.